Sequencing of this T cell receptor (beta chain) was carried out in a study of shared clonotypes between healthy human individuals. Germline CDR1 reads LGHNA; CDR2 reads YNFKEQ. The V end was cut by 4 bases, the J end by 4 bases, with 14 bases between. The CDR3 length is 15 residues. The repertoire was sequenced with immunoSEQ multiplex PCR; TCRdb's copy has only in-frame clones and lacks some. The profile shows 660,000 or so clones, 95% to 97% of them singletons. Naive CD8 cells lacked CD45RO, underwent positive selection for CCR7 and left out terminally differentiated effector memory CD45RA+ cells. V and J are TRBV4-2 and TRBJ2-1; no clear D. The TCR sequence derives from a woman aged 25 to 39 in good health. Sequencing used naive CD8+ T cells sorted from blood. CDR3: CASSPTVGTYNEQFF. For the CDR3, the DNA is TGTGCCAGCAGCCCCACCGTTGGTACATACAATGAGCAGTTCTTC.